One and the same sample provided the 7 T cell receptor beta chains below, sequenced in a study of identical twins. TCRdb processed the 5' RACE reads anew with MiXCR; each CDR3 protein has one entry. Of roughly 260,000 distinct CDR3 sequences in the sample, approximately 8% are singletons; the top ten hold roughly 5%. The data were also submitted as part of a second study, on yellow fever vaccine responses in identical twins.

Sequenced material: CD8+ T cells sorted from blood. These receptors all come from a woman between 18 and 30 years old in good health.

The rearrangement joins TRBV6-5 to TRBJ2-7; 8 bases map to TRBD2. Germline V gene data show CDR1 as MNHEY and CDR2 as SVGAGI. The CDR3 sequence is 14 residues long. Unmatched junction bases numbered 5, after V lost 0 bases and J lost 7 bases. The CDR3 coding sequence is TGTGCCAGCAGTTACTCGGGACTAGGCGAAGAGCAGTACTTC. Amino acid sequence: CASSYSGLGEEQYF.

This clonotype was counted only a few times. The chain uses TRBV12-3 or TRBV12-4 and TRBJ2-7; TRBD2 is a possible D gene (6 bases). This CDR3 has 15 amino acids. Trimming left V 10 bases short and J 0 bases short, with 19 bases between. The CDR3 DNA sequence: TGTGCCACTACCACGCGGGACCGACGCTCCTACGAGCAGTACGTC. It translates to CATTTRDRRSYEQYV.

There are a few counts of this clonotype. This rearrangement joins TRBV2 to TRBJ2-3; TRBD2 might be the D (5 bases). The ends were cut back, 4 bases at V and 4 bases at J, with 9 bases in the middle. The germline gives CDR1 SNHLY, CDR2 FYNNEI. This CDR3 is built from 13 residues. The CDR3 DNA is TGTGCCAGCAGTGCAACTAGAGCAGATACGCAGTATTTT. It translates to CASSATRADTQYF.

The rearrangement links TRBV5-1 to TRBJ2-1, with a tentative D call TRBD1 (5 bases). The CDR3 covers 14 residues. V lost 5 bases, J lost 8 bases, and 17 bases lay in between. Per the germline V gene, CDR1 is SGHRS and CDR2 is YFSETQ. The CDR3 is CASRTEGVWDEQFF. The CDR3 bases are TGCGCCAGCAGAACCGAAGGGGTTTGGGATGAGCAGTTCTTC.

This clonotype was seen a few times. This chain connects TRBV2 to TRBJ2-3, with 7 bases that match TRBD2. Trimming at V came to 11 bases and at J to 13 bases, leaving 9 bases not matched to a gene. The CDR3 has 10 residues. Germline V gives CDR1 SNHLY, CDR2 FYNNEI. CDR3 nucleotides: TGTGCCGGTATACCGGGAGGCGAGTATTTT. Its translation: CAGIPGGEYF. The full variable domain, in which reference TRBV2 and TRBJ2-3 provide the parts outside the CDR3, is EPEVTQTPSHQVTQMGQEVILRCVPISNHLYFYWYRQILGQKVEFLVSFYNNEISEKSEIFDDQFSVERPDGSNFTLKIRSTKLEDSAMYFCAGIPGGEYFGPGTRLTVL.

This chain connects TRBV7-8 to TRBJ2-1, with D possibly called TRBD1 or TRBD2 (5 bases each). This CDR3 contains 17 residues. V lost 3 bases, J lost 0 bases, and 15 bases lay in between. Germline V gives CDR1 SGHVS, CDR2 FQNEAQ. The CDR3 loop reads CASSFFSGASSYNEQFF. CDR3 in DNA: TGTGCCAGCAGCTTTTTCTCCGGGGCGAGCTCCTACAATGAGCAGTTCTTC.

This clonotype has at least ten counts. The genes are TRBV4-1 and TRBJ2-7; TRBD2 matches 8 bases. This CDR3 contains 19 residues. With V trimmed by 0 bases and J by 4 bases, 17 bases remained unmatched. Germline CDR1 reads MGHRA; CDR2 reads YSYEKL. Written as DNA, the CDR3 is TGCGCCAGCAGCCAAGACCGTTTCGTCGAGCGGGAGAAATGGTACGAGCAGTACTTC. Its translation: CASSQDRFVEREKWYEQYF.